Below are 17 T cell receptor beta chains sequenced from a single sample in a study of cytomegalovirus exposure and HLA in healthy donors. 60 Vbeta and 13 Jbeta primers were used in PCR. Sequenced by immunoSEQ multiplex PCR; TCRdb stores in-frame clones only, minus some. In the table there are under 300,000 clones, 70% to 90% of which are singletons. Sequenced input: PBMCs. Receptors originate from a man aged 35-49 years in good health and CMV-seropositive.

On this clone itself: The sample contains more than one DNA sequence encoding this CDR3. The chain uses TRBV5-1 and TRBJ2-3, with D possibly TRBD2 on 6 matching bases. The V end lost 5 bases, the J end lost 0 bases, and 7 bases lay between the germline ends. This CDR3 region has 13 residues. Germline V lookup: CDR1 SGHRS, CDR2 YFSETQ. Written as DNA, the CDR3 is TGCGCCAGCAGTAGCGGTAGCACAGATACGCAGTATTTT. Translated, it gives CASSSGSTDTQYF.

The CDR3 DNA reads as TGTGCCAGCAGTGAGCGGCAGGGGGTGAGGGATCAGCCCCAGCATTTT. Its translation: CASSERQGVRDQPQHF. V is TRBV2 and J is TRBJ1-5; 7 nucleotides match TRBD1. This CDR3 contains 16 residues. With 3 bases clipped from V and 5 bases from J, the junction kept 10 bases outside the gene matches. Germline lookup yields CDR1 SNHLY and CDR2 FYNNEI.

A word on this clone: One end of the junction varies from germline; a read error may be responsible. The chain has TRBV28 and TRBJ2-5; weak D call: TRBD1 (5 bases). The CDR3 runs to 14 residues. Germline-derived CDR1 and CDR2 are MDHEN and SYDVKM. The CDR3 DNA follows: TGTGCCGGCAGTCCGGCAGGGCAAACGGAGACCCAGTACTTC. It encodes CAGSPAGQTETQYF.

For the CDR3, the DNA is TGTGCCAGCTCACAAAGCGGGAGCTTTGCCTACGAGCAGTACTTC. Translated, it gives CASSQSGSFAYEQYF. J is TRBJ2-7 and V is TRBV18, with 8 bases aligning to TRBD2. This CDR3 has 15 residues. V dropped 4 bases and J dropped 2; count of bases not matched to a gene: 7. Germline CDR1 KGHSH, CDR2 LQKENI.

The rearrangement joins TRBV27 to TRBJ2-1; D gene uncertain. V lost 6 bases to trimming and J lost 4 bases, with 10 bases between them. The CDR3 is 13 residues long. CDR1 MNHEY and CDR2 SMNVEV come from the germline V gene (reference sequence). DNA for the CDR3: TGTGCCAGCAGCCAATTCGGTTACAATGAGCAGTTCTTC. This sequence encodes CASSQFGYNEQFF.

The gene calls are TRBV7-2 and TRBJ1-1; 9 nucleotides match TRBD1. This CDR3 is built from 14 residues. Looked up from germline, CDR1 is SGHTA and CDR2 is FQGNSA. With V trimmed by 4 bases and J by 3 bases, 3 bases remained unmatched. The CDR3 region is CASSYRTGDTEAFF. The CDR3 DNA sequence: TGTGCCAGCAGCTATAGGACAGGGGACACTGAAGCTTTCTTT.

The chain joins TRBV27 to TRBJ1-2, with D perhaps TRBD1 (5 bases). The CDR3 spans 17 residues. Germline values: CDR1 MNHEY, CDR2 SMNVEV (reference sequence). V dropped 3 bases and J dropped 4 bases, with 21 bases sitting between them. The CDR3 sequence is CASSLGRLGDLAYGYTF. In nucleotides, the CDR3 is TGTGCCAGCAGTTTGGGCAGGTTAGGGGACTTGGCCTATGGCTACACCTTC.

The V gene is TRBV10-3, the J gene TRBJ2-3; a weak D match, TRBD2 (5 bases). The V and J ends lost 4 bases and 0 bases respectively, with 5 bases between them. The CDR3 has 13 amino acids. The germline V gene encodes CDR1 ENHRY and CDR2 SYGVKD. CDR3 amino acids: CAISGTSTDTQYF. In DNA form, the CDR3 reads TGTGCCATCAGTGGGACTAGCACAGATACGCAGTATTTT.

In its sample, this clone was seen once. This chain uses TRBV7-8 with TRBJ1-2, with unresolved D. This CDR3 comprises 15 residues. V was trimmed by 2 bases and J by 0 bases, leaving 10 bases between them. Germline assignment: CDR1 SGHVS and CDR2 FQNEAQ. CDR3 coding DNA: TGTGCCAGCAGCTTACTCGGTCGAACTAACTATGGCTACACCTTC. It is translated as CASSLLGRTNYGYTF.

The CDR3 coding sequence is TGTGCCAGCAGATTCAAGACAGGGGGCTACGAGCAGTACTTC. Residues: CASRFKTGGYEQYF. The chain is built from TRBV27 and TRBJ2-5; TRBD1 matches 9 bases. The end of the DNA fits TRBJ2-7 better, so the J call may be wrong. From germline, CDR1 is MNHEY and CDR2 SMNVEV (reference sequence). CDR3 size: 14 residues.

The genes are TRBV27 and TRBJ2-2; a possible D gene is TRBD2 (6 bases). This CDR3 spans 14 amino acids. V lost 4 bases and J 5 bases, leaving 11 bases between the germline ends. Per the germline V gene, CDR1 is MNHEY and CDR2 is SMNVEV (reference sequence). In nucleotides, the CDR3 is TGTGCCAGCAGTTCCAGACTAGATACCGGGGAGCTGTTTTTT. Amino acids: CASSSRLDTGELFF.

This chain connects TRBV4-1 to TRBJ2-7; 9 positions agree with TRBD2. Germline V lookup: CDR1 MGHRA, CDR2 YSYEKL. Germline trimming cut 7 bases from V and 3 bases from J; bases unmatched to any gene: 4. The CDR3 spans 13 residues. DNA of the CDR3: TGCGCCAGCAAGGCTAGCGGGAACTACGAGCAGTACTTC. Translated, it gives CASKASGNYEQYF.

The J gene is TRBJ2-3, the V gene TRBV14; TRBD2 aligns across 11 bases. V trimming: 6 bases; J trimming: 4 bases; junction bases outside the gene matches: 3. The germline gives CDR1 SGHDN, CDR2 FVKESK. The CDR3 is made up of 14 amino acids. CDR3 sequence (DNA): TGTGCCAGCAGGCTAGCGGGAGGCCCAGATACGCAGTATTTT. Encoded protein: CASRLAGGPDTQYF.

This clone was seen only once. The genes are TRBV28 and TRBJ1-2; the match to TRBD1 covers 9 bases. Germline assignment: CDR1 MDHEN and CDR2 SYDVKM. CDR3 length: 17 residues. The V gene end was trimmed by 5 bases and the J gene end by 7 bases; junction bases not matched to a gene: 17. CDR3 DNA sequence: TGTGCCAGCAGTCCCAACACCCAGGACAGGGGTAGGGGTGGCTACACCTTC. Amino acids: CASSPNTQDRGRGGYTF.

The J gene is TRBJ2-7, the V gene TRBV27; D possibly corresponds to TRBD1 (5 bases). V dropped 6 bases and J dropped 3 bases, with 15 bases sitting between them. Per the germline V gene, CDR1 is MNHEY and CDR2 is SMNVEV (reference sequence). CDR3 length: 14 residues. In DNA, the CDR3 is TGTGCCAGCAGCCCGCCTACAGGAGACTACGAGCAGTACTTC. It is translated as CASSPPTGDYEQYF.

Comment on this clone: Germline is not matched at one junction end, which may reflect a read error. The chain has TRBV7-9 and TRBJ1-1; D perhaps matches TRBD1 (6 bases). The germline gives CDR1 SEHNR, CDR2 FQNEAQ (reference sequence). The CDR3 runs 15 residues. The CDR3 protein is CSSSGWKQGNTEAFF. The CDR3 DNA follows: TGTTCCAGCAGCGGATGGAAACAGGGGAACACTGAAGCTTTCTTT.

This clone came up a few times. The genes are TRBV5-1 and TRBJ2-7; 7 nucleotides align to TRBD1. Per the germline V gene, CDR1 is SGHRS and CDR2 is YFSETQ. V trimming: 0 bases; J trimming: 0 bases; junction bases outside the gene matches: 6. The CDR3 is made up of 16 amino acids. CDR3 nucleotide sequence: TGCGCCAGCAGCTTGGGACACCGGGACAGCTCCTACGAGCAGTACTTC. It specifies CASSLGHRDSSYEQYF.